Following are 3 T cell receptor beta chains from one sample sequenced in a study of shared clonotypes between healthy human individuals. Sequencing used immunoSEQ multiplex PCR; TCRdb keeps in-frame clones, though not all of them. The table includes approximately 2.1 million clones, approximately 93% detected once. The sample was naive CD4+ T cells from PBMCs. Subset noted: CD45RA+ positively selected. These receptors all come from a man aged 18 to 30 in good health. Some clones in this sample may be carry-over from other donors' samples.

The chain joins TRBV7-2 to TRBJ1-4, with 7 bases aligning to TRBD1. The CDR3 has 14 residues. V shed 5 bases, J shed 7 bases, and the junction held 7 bases outside the gene matches. The germline V gene has CDR1 SGHTA and CDR2 FQGNSA. The CDR3 protein is CASSTTGIGEKLFF. DNA for the CDR3: TGTGCCAGCAGCACGACAGGGATAGGTGAAAAACTGTTTTTT. Full variable domain (missing parts from reference TRBV7-2 and TRBJ1-4): GAGVSQSPSNKVTEKGKDVELRCDPISGHTALYWYRQSLGQGLEFLIYFQGNSAPDKSGLPSDRFSAERTGGSVSTLTIQRTQQEDSAVYLCASSTTGIGEKLFFGSGTQLSVL.

The chain joins TRBV28 to TRBJ1-5; maybe TRBD1 (5 bases). Germline CDR1 is MDHEN and CDR2 is SYDVKM. V lost 6 bases and J 0 bases, leaving 24 bases between the germline ends. The CDR3 sequence is 19 residues long. The CDR3 DNA reads as TGTGCCAGCAGCCCCACCGCGGGACGGAAAGGCTATAGCAATCAGCCCCAGCATTTT. Its protein is CASSPTAGRKGYSNQPQHF. Using reference TRBV28 and TRBJ1-5 for the parts outside the CDR3, the full variable domain is DVKVTQSSRYLVKRTGEKVFLECVQDMDHENMFWYRQDPGLGLRLIYFSYDVKMKEKGDIPEGYSVSREKKERFSLILESASTNQTSMYLCASSPTAGRKGYSNQPQHFGDGTRLSIL.

CDR3 sequence reads: CASSRAFGTAAGNTIYF. CDR3 DNA: TGTGCCAGCAGCCGGGCCTTCGGTACTGCGGCTGGAAACACCATATATTTT. The gene calls are TRBV7-8 and TRBJ1-3; D not certain. Germline values: CDR1 SGHVS, CDR2 FQNEAQ. Trimming took off 5 bases at V and 2 bases at J, with 19 bases between the two ends. The CDR3 covers 17 residues.